One sample yielded the 2 T cell receptor beta chains listed below, sequenced in a study of T cell clonality in common variable immunodeficiency. Study-level findings and limits: Reportedly, TCR beta sequences from common variable immunodeficiency showed fewer deletions and N-nucleotide insertions.

These receptors are not linked to any known antigen. The assay was immunoSEQ multiplex PCR, and TCRdb's table has in-frame clones only and misses some. The sample is made up of about 32,000 clones, none counted only once. Material: peripheral blood mononuclear cells. Every receptor here comes from a human donor with common variable immunodeficiency.

In the case of this clone: The read gets to within 3 residues of the CDR3 end, and the germline J gene fills in the rest. The gene calls are TRBV2 and TRBJ2-7; 7 nucleotides agree with TRBD1. With V trimmed by 5 bases and J by 4 bases, 8 bases remained unmatched. Per the germline V gene, CDR1 is SNHLY and CDR2 is FYNNEI. The CDR3 runs 14 residues. CDR3 DNA, as far as it was read: TGTGCCAGCAGTCAGGGGGTGGGGGTATACGAG. It translates to CASSQGVGVYE. The full-length CDR3 reads as CASSQGVGVYEQYF. Full variable domain (outside the CDR3, taken from reference TRBV2 and TRBJ2-7): EPEVTQTPSHQVTQMGQEVILRCVPISNHLYFYWYRQILGQKVEFLVSFYNNEISEKSEIFDDQFSVERPDGSNFTLKIRSTKLEDSAMYFCASSQGVGVYEQYFGPGTRLTVT.

Regarding this clone: Read coverage stops 3 residues before the CDR3 terminus; the germline J gene supplies the remainder. J is TRBJ1-2 and V is TRBV19; 7 bases are shared with TRBD1. CDR1 and CDR2 (germline): LNHDA, SQIVND (reference sequence). V gave up 4 bases and J gave up 4 bases; unmatched junction bases: 12. The CDR3 runs to 16 residues. Incomplete CDR3 DNA: TGTGCCAGTAGTACCAGGGGGGCCGAGGGGGTCTATGGC. Encoded protein: CASSTRGAEGVYG. The entire CDR3 protein reads CASSTRGAEGVYGYTF.